These 16 T cell receptor beta chains were sequenced from one sample in a study of shared clonotypes between healthy human individuals. Sequencing was performed with immunoSEQ multiplex PCR; in TCRdb, only in-frame clones are kept and a portion is missing. The sample has more than 2 million clones; just under 95% are singletons. The naive CD8 subset, CD45RO-negative cells positively selected for CCR7, excluded terminally differentiated effector memory CD45RA+ cells. Sequencing was carried out using naive CD8+ T cells from PBMCs. The receptors were sampled from a man between 18 and 29 years old in good health. Some clones in this sample may be carry-over from other donors' samples.

The rearrangement uses TRBV19 and TRBJ2-7; a weak D match, TRBD2 (5 bases). The ends were cut back, 7 bases at V and 3 bases at J, with 19 bases in the middle. Per germline, CDR1 LNHDA and CDR2 SQIVND (reference sequence). This CDR3 region has 15 residues. Here the CDR3 reads CASKGRTGGFYEQYF. CDR3 in DNA: TGTGCCAGTAAGGGTCGGACTGGTGGATTCTACGAGCAGTACTTC. The full variable domain, with the rest looked up from reference TRBV19 and TRBJ2-7, is DGGITQSPKYLFRKEGQNVTLSCEQNLNHDAMYWYRQDPGQGLRLIYYSQIVNDFQKGDIAEGYSVSREKKESFPLTVTSAQKNPTAFYLCASKGRTGGFYEQYFGPGTRLTVT.

Regarding this clone: The sample holds other DNA sequences that translate to the same CDR3. The V and J genes are TRBV30 and TRBJ1-1; D might be TRBD1 (5 bases). CDR1 and CDR2 (germline): GTSNPN, SVGIG (reference sequence). The CDR3 extends over 14 amino acids. Trimming took off 0 bases at V and 1 base at J, with 9 bases between the two ends. This CDR3 is CAWSVLGRNTEAFF. CDR3 nucleotide sequence: TGTGCCTGGAGTGTACTGGGGCGGAACACTGAAGCTTTCTTT.

The V call is TRBV27, the J call TRBJ2-1, with 8 bases that match TRBD2. Germline CDR1 MNHEY, CDR2 SMNVEV (reference sequence). J gave up 10 bases and V 5 bases, and 13 bases lay outside the gene matches. The CDR3 contains 15 residues. The CDR3 is CASSPSAGVLNEQFF. The DNA of the CDR3 is TGTGCCAGCAGTCCATCAGCGGGAGTATTAAACGAGCAGTTCTTC.

As concerns this clone: Other DNA sequences in this specimen translate into the identical CDR3. This chain links TRBV7-9 with TRBJ1-1; D unresolved. Germline V gene sequence: CDR1 SEHNR, CDR2 FQNEAQ (reference sequence). V lost 3 bases and J lost 1, with 9 bases in between. This CDR3 contains 14 residues. Here the CDR3 reads CASSLVLPNTEAFF. The CDR3 DNA reads TGTGCCAGCAGCTTGGTATTACCGAACACTGAAGCTTTCTTT.

This chain links TRBV7-8 with TRBJ1-1; no firm D call. This CDR3 contains 15 residues. V was trimmed by 2 bases and J by 4 bases, leaving 14 bases between them. Germline V gives CDR1 SGHVS, CDR2 FQNEAQ. CDR3 coding DNA: TGTGCCAGCAGCTTAAATTTAGTTGGTACCACTGAAGCTTTCTTT. Amino acids: CASSLNLVGTTEAFF.

The J gene is TRBJ1-5, the V gene TRBV10-3, with 7 bases identical to TRBD1. Germline-derived CDR1 and CDR2 are ENHRY and SYGVKD. The CDR3 spans 16 residues. Trimming at V came to 2 bases and at J to 4 bases, leaving 8 bases not matched to a gene. This chain's CDR3 is CAISETDRVGNQPQHF. DNA of the CDR3: TGTGCCATCAGTGAGACAGACAGGGTCGGAAATCAGCCCCAGCATTTT.

The V and J genes are TRBV9 and TRBJ2-3; 7 nucleotides match TRBD2. The V segment lost 0 bases and the J segment 1 base; nucleotides outside the gene matches: 5. There are 16 residues in the CDR3. CDR1 is SGDLS and CDR2 is YYNGEE in the germline V gene. CDR3 DNA: TGTGCCAGCAGCGTAGACGGGGAGGGACGCACAGATACGCAGTATTTT. Translation: CASSVDGEGRTDTQYF.

The chain carries TRBV10-3 and TRBJ2-1, with a tentative D call TRBD1 (6 bases). The CDR3 contains 15 residues. Trimming shortened V by 2 bases and J by 3 bases, and 11 bases separated the two germline ends. The V gene's germline CDR1 is ENHRY and CDR2 SYGVKD. Here the CDR3 reads CAISEKAGVYNEQFF. CDR3 bases: TGTGCCATCAGTGAGAAGGCAGGGGTCTACAATGAGCAGTTCTTC.

The chain recombines TRBV5-1 with TRBJ1-5, with TRBD1 as a possible D gene (6 bases). The germline V gene encodes CDR1 SGHRS and CDR2 YFSETQ. The V end was cut by 4 bases, the J end by 3 bases, with 11 bases between. The CDR3 has 14 amino acids. In DNA, the CDR3 is TGCGCCAGCAGCGAGACAGGATTCAATCAGCCCCAGCATTTT. Its translation: CASSETGFNQPQHF.

This chain uses TRBV5-1 with TRBJ1-1, with D unresolved. The CDR3 runs to 17 residues. V was cut by 3 bases and J by 5 bases, with 23 bases left in between. The germline V gene has CDR1 SGHRS and CDR2 YFSETQ. In DNA, the CDR3 is TGCGCCAGCAGCTCCCCCACGGTGGGGAGCCGAGGGACTGAAGCTTTCTTT. Translated, it gives CASSSPTVGSRGTEAFF.

The chain recombines TRBV6-6 with TRBJ2-4, with 7 bases aligning to TRBD2. CDR1 is MNHNY and CDR2 is SVGAGI in the germline V gene (reference sequence). J lost 5 bases, V lost 3 bases, and 4 bases had no gene match. The CDR3 runs 14 residues. The DNA for the CDR3 is TGTGCCAGCAGTTATCCCGCGGGGGAAAACATTCAGTACTTC. This translates into CASSYPAGENIQYF.

The chain carries TRBV13 and TRBJ2-7; D ambiguous. The germline gives CDR1 PRHDT, CDR2 FYEKMQ (reference sequence). The CDR3 sequence is 15 residues long. Trimming removed 2 bases from V and 2 bases from J, with 13 bases in between. The CDR3 loop reads CASSLLGKLPYEQYF. DNA for the CDR3: TGTGCCAGCAGCTTATTAGGGAAGCTCCCCTACGAGCAGTACTTC.

The chain couples TRBV5-6 to TRBJ2-7, with D perhaps TRBD1 (6 bases). CDR1 SGHDT and CDR2 YYEEEE come from the germline V gene. Trimming took off 0 bases at V and 3 bases at J, with 16 bases between the two ends. The CDR3 is 16 residues long. This CDR3 is CASSLEVSGRGYEQYF. CDR3 in DNA: TGTGCCAGCAGCTTGGAAGTGTCTGGCAGGGGCTACGAGCAGTACTTC. Drawing the rest from reference TRBV5-6 and TRBJ2-7, the complete variable domain is DAGVTQSPTHLIKTRGQQVTLRCSPKSGHDTVSWYQQALGQGPQFIFQYYEEEERQRGNFPDRFSGHQFPNYSSELNVNALLLGDSALYLCASSLEVSGRGYEQYFGPGTRLTVT.

The chain is built from TRBV27 and TRBJ2-7; D could derive from TRBD1 or TRBD2 (5 bases each). Trimming stripped 2 bases from V and 4 bases from J, with 9 bases between. The CDR3 length is 13 residues. Germline CDR1 MNHEY, CDR2 SMNVEV (reference sequence). CDR3: CASSLVEGYEQYF. DNA for the CDR3: TGTGCCAGCAGTTTAGTTGAGGGGTACGAGCAGTACTTC.

This clone was counted once. CDR3 DNA sequence: TGCAGCGTTGAAGGACTTGTCTCCACAGATACGCAGTATTTT. Translating it yields CSVEGLVSTDTQYF. The rearrangement uses TRBV29-1 and TRBJ2-3; the D is unclear. This CDR3 region has 14 residues. CDR1 and CDR2 (germline): SQVTM, ANQGSEA. V was trimmed by 1 base and J by 2 bases, leaving 10 bases between them.

The chain couples TRBV11-2 to TRBJ2-1; 7 nucleotides match TRBD2. Per germline, CDR1 SGHAT and CDR2 FQNNGV. V gave up 1 base and J gave up 3 bases; unmatched junction bases: 12. This CDR3 comprises 18 residues. CDR3 protein: CASSLAAGAGALYNEQFF. The CDR3 DNA is TGTGCCAGCAGCTTAGCCGCCGGTGCGGGAGCCCTCTACAATGAGCAGTTCTTC.